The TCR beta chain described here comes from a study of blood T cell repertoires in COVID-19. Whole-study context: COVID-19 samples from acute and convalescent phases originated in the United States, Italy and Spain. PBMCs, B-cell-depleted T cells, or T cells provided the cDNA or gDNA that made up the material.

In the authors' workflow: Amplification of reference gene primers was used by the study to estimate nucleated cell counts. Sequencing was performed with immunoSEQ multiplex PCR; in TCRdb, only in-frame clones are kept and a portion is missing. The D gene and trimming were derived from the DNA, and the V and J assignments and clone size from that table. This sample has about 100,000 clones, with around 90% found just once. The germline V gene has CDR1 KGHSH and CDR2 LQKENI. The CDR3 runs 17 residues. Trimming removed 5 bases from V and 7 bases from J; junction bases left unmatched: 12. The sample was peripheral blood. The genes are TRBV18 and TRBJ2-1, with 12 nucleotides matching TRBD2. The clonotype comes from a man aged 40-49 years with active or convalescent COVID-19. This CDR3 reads CASSSFMTSGRFNEQFF. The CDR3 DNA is TGTGCCAGCTCATCCTTCATGACTAGCGGGAGATTTAATGAGCAGTTCTTC.